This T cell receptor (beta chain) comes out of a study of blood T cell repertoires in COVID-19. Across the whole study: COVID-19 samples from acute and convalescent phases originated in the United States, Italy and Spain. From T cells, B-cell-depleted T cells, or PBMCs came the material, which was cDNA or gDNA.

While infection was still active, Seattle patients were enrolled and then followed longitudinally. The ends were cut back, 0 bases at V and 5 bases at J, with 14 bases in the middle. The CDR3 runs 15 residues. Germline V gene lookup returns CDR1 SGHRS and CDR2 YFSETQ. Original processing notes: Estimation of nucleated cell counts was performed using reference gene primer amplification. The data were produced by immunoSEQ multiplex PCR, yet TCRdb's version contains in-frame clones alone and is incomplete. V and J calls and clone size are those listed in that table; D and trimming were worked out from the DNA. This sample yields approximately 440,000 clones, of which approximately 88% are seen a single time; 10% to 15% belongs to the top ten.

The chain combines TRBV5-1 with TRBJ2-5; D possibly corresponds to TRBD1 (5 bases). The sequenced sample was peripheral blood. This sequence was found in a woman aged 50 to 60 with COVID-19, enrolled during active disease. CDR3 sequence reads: CASSLAEGASETQYF. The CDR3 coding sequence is TGCGCCAGCAGCTTGGCGGAAGGGGCTTCGGAGACCCAGTACTTC.